This note documents a single TCR beta chain sequence. Its antigen is as yet unknown. Since a much larger clone is just one base distant, this may be a read error. No conserved phenylalanine or tryptophan is present at the end of the CDR3, so a read error is the likely explanation. Clinicians diagnosed patients from clinical symptoms, serum thyroxine and TRAb, thyroid ultrasound and orbital computed tomography. This CDR3 contains 14 residues. CDR1 and CDR2 from the germline V gene are SNHLY and FYNNEI. The V and J ends lost 5 bases and 3 bases respectively, with 13 bases between them. TCR beta CDR3 regions were amplified from RNA. Primed by the HTBI set, a first-round RT-PCR was run on the TCR CDR3. In TCRdb, the multiplex PCR reads were re-called with MiXCR into one record per CDR3 protein. In the table there are approximately 95,000 distinct CDR3 sequences, roughly 39% of which are singletons. This sample was included in a study of T cells in Graves' hyperthyroidism and ophthalmopathy.

Study-level results: Most expanded thyroid clonotypes above 0.001 also appeared in blood.

This chain connects TRBV2 to TRBJ1-1, with D possibly matching TRBD1 (5 bases). This receptor was identified in a woman aged 25 to 39 with Graves' hyperthyroidism. Sequences were obtained from peripheral blood or thyroid tissue (not recorded which). CDR3 DNA: TGTGCCAGCAGTTACGGGGGTGGATACACTGAAGCTTTCTCT. It codes for CASSYGGGYTEAFS.